This section outlines one T cell receptor (beta chain) sequence together with its context. The protocol was immunoSEQ multiplex PCR, while the TCRdb copy is restricted to in-frame clones and leaves out a portion. The sample records 430,000 or so clones, approximately 91% being singletons. The data were obtained in a study of blood T cell repertoires in COVID-19. Study details: Collection of acute and convalescent COVID-19 samples took place in the United States, Italy and Spain.

Participant ages covered about 18 to 100 years across 24 US areas. In assigning cohorts, the study relied on participant-reported clinical history. Each exposed participant met a COVID-19 case in the 2 weeks preceding study entry. The sequence was collected from a woman aged 18-29 years who had been exposed to COVID-19. Material: PBMCs or T cells enriched from blood (not recorded which).

CDR3 residues: CASSPPTGPLRGQYF. The CDR3 DNA reads as TGTGCCAGTAGTCCCCCGACAGGCCCCCTACGTGGGCAGTACTTC. This sequence joins TRBV19 and TRBJ2-7, with a tentative D call TRBD1 (6 bases). The CDR3 is 15 residues long. Trimming took 5 bases from V and 9 from J, leaving 23 bases between them. The germline V gene encodes CDR1 LNHDA and CDR2 SQIVND (reference sequence).